Listed below are T cell receptor beta chains from one sample, sequenced in a study of CD8 T cells in ankylosing spondylitis. TCRdb ran MiXCR on the 5' RACE reads and lists one entry per CDR3 protein. The sample has 45,000 to 65,000 distinct CDR3 sequences; 7.4% are singletons. Sequencing used blood, either unsorted or a sorted T cell fraction (not recorded which). The receptors here all came from a female donor with ankylosing spondylitis or in good health (not recorded which). Both conserved end residues are part of each CDR3. The D gene is left open where the match is weak. Size is stated for part of the rows, as once, few or many counts, or as a class when the clone is expanded.

size: many; V: TRBV20-1; J: TRBJ1-3; D: NA; DNA: TGCAGTGCTAGGGTGGGGGCGAGGAACACCATATATTTT; CDR3: CSARVGARNTIYF
size: NA; V: TRBV7-2; J: TRBJ1-1; D: NA; DNA: TGTGCCAGCAGCTTAGGTGGGTTCACTGAAGCTTTCTTT; CDR3: CASSLGGFTEAFF
size: many; V: TRBV5-1; J: TRBJ2-5; D: NA; DNA: TGCGCCAGCAGCTTGGAGGGGGGGCGACCGGAGACCCAGTACTTC; CDR3: CASSLEGGRPETQYF
size: NA; V: TRBV2; J: TRBJ1-5; D: NA; DNA: TGTGCCAGCAGTGACAGGACTTTGCGGGAGTTCTATCAGCCCCAGCATTTT; CDR3: CASSDRTLREFYQPQHF
size: many; V: TRBV5-5; J: TRBJ1-2; D: NA; DNA: TGTGCCAGCAGCTTGACAGGGATAGGCTTGGGAGGCTACACCTTC; CDR3: CASSLTGIGLGGYTF
size: many; V: TRBV6-9; J: TRBJ2-3; D: NA; DNA: TGTGCCAGCAGCCGATCCAGCACAGATACGCAGTATTTT; CDR3: CASSRSSTDTQYF
size: NA; V: TRBV29-1; J: TRBJ1-1; D: NA; DNA: TGCAGCGTTGAAGGGGCCACTGAAGCTTTCTTT; CDR3: CSVEGATEAFF
size: many; V: TRBV6-5; J: TRBJ1-1; D: NA; DNA: TGTGCCAGCAGTTACCAATCTGAAGCTTTCTTT; CDR3: CASSYQSEAFF
size: many; V: TRBV20-1; J: TRBJ2-5; D: NA; DNA: TGCAGTGCTAGGTCCCGGGACCCCAGGGAGACCCAGTACTTC; CDR3: CSARSRDPRETQYF
size: many; V: TRBV5-1; J: TRBJ1-4; D: NA; DNA: TGCGCCAGCAGCCCGGGTGACAAGCCAACTAATGAAAAACTGTTTTTT; CDR3: CASSPGDKPTNEKLFF
size: NA; V: TRBV18; J: TRBJ2-2; D: TRBD2; DNA: TGTGCCAGCTCACCCAATGCCGGGACTAGCGTAACCGGGGAGCTGTTTTTT; CDR3: CASSPNAGTSVTGELFF
size: many; V: TRBV5-6; J: TRBJ1-4; D: NA; DNA: TGTGCCAGCAGCTTGGATGGGGGGCGGAGTGAAAAACTGTTTTTT; CDR3: CASSLDGGRSEKLFF
size: many; V: TRBV24-1; J: TRBJ2-1; D: NA; DNA: TGTGCCACCGCCCCTGGGGATTCCTACAATGAGCAGTTCTTC; CDR3: CATAPGDSYNEQFF
size: many; V: TRBV12-3/TRBV12-4; J: TRBJ1-1; D: NA; DNA: TGTGCCAGCAGCGACCTCGGTGTGGTGGGACAGAACACTGAAGCTTTCTTT; CDR3: CASSDLGVVGQNTEAFF
size: many; V: TRBV6-2/TRBV6-3; J: TRBJ2-7; D: NA; DNA: TGTGCCAGCAGTTACTCATTCCACGACATCTCCTACGAGCAGTACTTC; CDR3: CASSYSFHDISYEQYF
size: many; V: TRBV3-1; J: TRBJ2-5; D: NA; DNA: TGTGCCAGCAGATCGGACTGGCGCCGGCAGACCCAGTACTTC; CDR3: CASRSDWRRQTQYF
size: many; V: TRBV10-3; J: TRBJ1-2; D: NA; DNA: TGTGCCATCAGTGAACTTAGGGATGGCTACACCTTC; CDR3: CAISELRDGYTF
size: many; V: TRBV5-1; J: TRBJ2-1; D: NA; DNA: TGCGCCAGCAGCTTGCAACAAGTTGGGGCACAAGAGCAGTTCTTC; CDR3: CASSLQQVGAQEQFF
size: few; V: TRBV25-1; J: TRBJ2-5; D: NA; DNA: TGTGCCAGCAGCCCGTCACGCCAAGAGACCCAGTACTTC; CDR3: CASSPSRQETQYF
size: many; V: TRBV28; J: TRBJ1-2; D: NA; DNA: TGTGCCAGCAGTTTTATCGACAGGAACTATGGCTACACCTTC; CDR3: CASSFIDRNYGYTF
size: many; V: TRBV5-1; J: TRBJ2-5; D: TRBD2; DNA: TGCGCCAGCAGCTATCTAGCGGGGGTCCTACAAGAGACCCAGTACTTC; CDR3: CASSYLAGVLQETQYF
size: many; V: TRBV6-2/TRBV6-3; J: TRBJ2-1; D: NA; DNA: TGTGCCAGCAACTCCGGGCCGAGAGGATACAATGAGCAGTTCTTC; CDR3: CASNSGPRGYNEQFF
size: few; V: TRBV7-9; J: TRBJ1-2; D: NA; DNA: TGTGCCAGCAGCTTAGGTACAGCTAACTATGGCTACACCTTC; CDR3: CASSLGTANYGYTF
size: many; V: TRBV5-1; J: TRBJ1-1; D: TRBD1; DNA: TGCGCCAGCAGACAGGACAGGGCCCTGAACACTGAAGCTTTCTTT; CDR3: CASRQDRALNTEAFF
size: many; V: TRBV2; J: TRBJ2-1; D: TRBD1; DNA: TGTGCCAGCAGTAGCCCTCGGGACAGGGGGAGCTCCTACAATGAGCAGTTCTTC; CDR3: CASSSPRDRGSSYNEQFF